This TCR beta chain comes out of a study of CD8+CD57+ T cells in acquired aplastic anemia. At the level of the study: The average for DNA from sorted CD4+ and CD8+ cells was 3 to 4 ug.

Germline V gene sequence: CDR1 DFQATT, CDR2 SNEGSKA (reference sequence). CDR3 size: 15 residues. Trimming removed 2 bases from V and 5 bases from J; junction bases left unmatched: 7. Study-wide results and limits: Between patients and controls, about 30 CD8+ CDR3 sequences were found in common.

As for this clonotype: What it recognizes is unknown.

Genomic DNA, the template, was used for profiling of the TCR beta VDJ and CDR3. TCRdb recomputed calls from the reads with MiXCR, one row per CDR3 protein. The sample consists of fewer than 200,000 distinct CDR3 sequences, under 75% of them appearing once. The source is a human donor in good health. The sequenced sample was sorted CD4+, CD8+, or CD8+CD57+ T cells (not recorded which) from PBMCs. The chain joins TRBV20-1 to TRBJ2-5; the match to TRBD2 covers 11 bases. The CDR3 loop is CSARSPPSGRETQYF. The CDR3 DNA sequence: TGCAGTGCTAGATCCCCCCCTAGCGGGAGGGAGACCCAGTACTTC.